The source of this T cell receptor (beta chain) is a study of Ad26.COV2.S vaccination and SARS-CoV-2 variants (dated by TCRdb to about 2021). Turning to the overall study: Vaccine-arm donors were drawn from COV1001, a multicentre, randomized, double-blind, placebo-controlled phase I-IIa trial of Ad26.COV2.S in healthy adults. The TCR-sequenced set comprised around 30 samples: roughly 19 Ad26.COV2.S vaccine recipients, 5 placebo recipients and 8 SARS-CoV-2 convalescent individuals. TCRbeta repertoire sequencing served as the tool for gauging how specific and how broad the SARS-CoV-2-reactive T cell receptors were following Ad26.COV2.S vaccination. Ad26.COV2.S was given intramuscularly at 5x10^10 or 1x10^11 viral particles, as a single shot or as two shots 56 days apart. Trial participants were randomized into five groups of five: low-dose or high-dose Ad26.COV2.S given once or twice, or placebo on both occasions. Blinding of investigators to trial group allocation was maintained during experiments and outcome assessment.

TCRbeta CDR3 regions were sequenced with the immunoSEQ Assay. After extraction, genomic DNA underwent amplification by bias-controlled multiplex PCR, followed by high-throughput sequencing. The authors' analysis ran thus. Collapsing and filtering of sequences were performed to quantify the absolute abundance of each unique TCRbeta CDR3 region. Usable DNA was measured by amplifying reference genes present in all nucleated cells, and TCRbeta template counts were normalized to that usable DNA to estimate T cell fraction. Repertoire TCRs were annotated as SARS-CoV-2-specific by exact matching of V gene, CDR3 amino acid sequence and J gene to a known reactive TCR set. MIRA supplied the reference SARS-CoV-2 TCR set, which was filtered for enrichment in COVID-19-positive ImmuneCODE repertoires so that public or cross-reactive TCRs were removed. Drawing on the MIRA antigens, annotated TCRs were analysed further at the level of specific ORF or position within ORF. Depth was the summed frequency of annotated unique rearrangements, while breadth was defined as annotated unique rearrangements over total unique productive rearrangements. TCR breadth was compared between groups using two-sided Wilcoxon rank-sum tests. This immuneACCESS table, as held by TCRdb, lists in-frame sequences with V and J called but not all clones. Of the missing ones, under half trace to an unresolved V gene in checked studies; the others have no known cause. The V and J calls and clone size come from that table; D and trimming were worked out from the DNA. The sample contains roughly 400,000 clones, about 90% of them found a single time. Roughly 3.9% of the sample lies in the top ten.

What the study reported, not specific to this receptor: The study lacked the statistical power to compare responses across vaccine doses or regimens. Comparable non-spike TCR breadth was observed between vaccine and placebo recipients, consistent with only spike being contained in the vaccine. Higher spike-specific TCR breadth was observed in Ad26.COV2.S recipients than in placebo recipients (P = 0.0014). The authors noted that total T cell responses may have been underestimated by the TCR breadth and depth analyses. After vaccination, spike-specific CD8+ and CD4+ T cell responses were reported to show substantial breadth.

What this sample's treatment or condition label stands for: some 20 received Ad26.COV2.S at low or high dose, single or two shots; a few received placebo; per-sample allocation not given. Repertoires of vaccine and placebo recipients were sequenced from samples collected on day 63 after the first injection. Cohort 1b enrolled some 25 adults aged 18-55 years at a single site in Boston, USA, between 29 July and 7 August 2020. Ad26.COV2.S was a replication-incompetent adenovirus type 26 vector expressing a prefusion-stabilized SARS-CoV-2 spike protein from the original Wuhan strain. From the cysteine through the phenylalanine, the CDR3 covers 16 amino acids. This entry keeps only the CDR3 DNA: 48 bases, framed from base 1. The V end gives up 2 bases and the J end 0 bases, leaving 2 bases in the junction not matched to a gene. As encoded in the germline V gene, CDR1 is MGHRA while CDR2 is YSYEKL. Comment on this clone: Its antigen is unknown. It has no much larger one-base neighbor in the sample; base qualities were not kept.

This material consisted of peripheral blood, taken in a trial of Ad26.COV2.S vaccine versus placebo. In this chain, TRBV4-1 is recombined with TRBJ2-3, with TRBD2 identical over 10 junction bases. The clonotype comes from a person aged 18-60 years who received the Ad26.COV2.S COVID-19 vaccine or a placebo. The sequenced DNA: TGCGCCAGCAGCCAACTGACTAGCGGGAGCACAGATACGCAGTATTTT. Protein translation: CASSQLTSGSTDTQYF.